This T cell receptor (beta chain) was found in a study of blood T cell repertoires in COVID-19. Study at large: Sample material is recorded as cDNA or gDNA derived from T cells, B-cell-depleted T cells, or PBMCs.

Authors' data handling: Amplification of reference gene primers was used by the study to estimate nucleated cell counts. Produced via immunoSEQ multiplex PCR; TCRdb's table is partial and in-frame only. V and J calls plus clone size are reproduced from that table; the DNA served to infer D and trimming. The data contain around 87,000 clones, 80% of them singletons. From germline, CDR1 is LGHNA and CDR2 YNFKEQ. V lost 5 bases and J lost 2, with 10 bases in between. The CDR3 extends over 14 amino acids. This clonotype was sampled from a human donor in a cohort sampled during active COVID-19. The chain has TRBV4-2 and TRBJ2-4, with D tentatively TRBD2 (6 bases). Source material: peripheral blood. CDR3 in amino acids: CASSSAGTKNIQYF. DNA of the CDR3: TGTGCCAGCAGCTCTGCGGGAACCAAAAACATTCAGTACTTC.